Below, 5 T cell receptor beta chains from the same sample are listed, as sequenced in a study of blood T cell repertoires in COVID-19. The protocol was immunoSEQ multiplex PCR, while the TCRdb copy is restricted to in-frame clones and leaves out a portion. Among roughly 56,000 clones listed, around 86% were seen once. The source material was peripheral blood. All receptors derive from a human donor in a cohort sampled during active COVID-19.

This chain links TRBV4-3 with TRBJ2-2; 12 bases map to TRBD1. Germline CDR1 is LGHNA and CDR2 is YSLEER. With 1 base clipped from V and 3 bases from J, the junction kept 6 bases outside the gene matches. The CDR3 is 18 residues long. In DNA form, the CDR3 reads TGCGCCAGCAGCCAAGGAATCGGGACAGGGGGCTACACCGGGGAGCTGTTTTTT. Translating gives CASSQGIGTGGYTGELFF.

The chain links TRBV7-9 to TRBJ2-7; 8 positions agree with TRBD2. V shed 7 bases, J shed 1 base, and the junction held 6 bases outside the gene matches. Per germline, CDR1 SEHNR and CDR2 FQNEAQ (reference sequence). This CDR3 has 14 residues. CDR3 sequence (DNA): TGTGCCAGCACCCCGGGGGGGGGTTCCTACGAGCAGTACTTC. It specifies CASTPGGGSYEQYF.

The genes are TRBV5-6 and TRBJ1-2; tentative D call: TRBD1 (6 bases). Per the germline V gene, CDR1 is SGHDT and CDR2 is YYEEEE. The CDR3 consists of 13 residues. The ends were cut back, 2 bases at V and 2 bases at J, with 7 bases in the middle. CDR3 region: CASSFTGNYGYTF. The CDR3 bases are TGTGCCAGCAGCTTTACAGGGAACTATGGCTACACCTTC.

The V and J genes are TRBV7-9 and TRBJ2-7, with TRBD2 matching 10 bases. Germline V gives CDR1 SEHNR, CDR2 FQNEAQ (reference sequence). The CDR3 spans 14 residues. The V segment lost 4 bases and the J segment 0 bases; nucleotides outside the gene matches: 0. The CDR3 spells CASSSSGSSYEQYF. The CDR3 DNA reads TGTGCCAGCAGCTCTAGCGGGAGCTCCTACGAGCAGTACTTC.

This clone came up once. This chain connects TRBV27 to TRBJ1-5, with TRBD1 matching over 8 bases. Trimming cost V 3 bases and J 4 bases; bases outside gene matches: 5. CDR1 is MNHEY, CDR2 SMNVEV, per germline (reference sequence). The CDR3 has 15 amino acids. Here the CDR3 reads CASSFRTGLNQPQHF. The CDR3 DNA sequence: TGTGCCAGCAGTTTTAGGACAGGGCTTAATCAGCCCCAGCATTTT.